Presented here are 2 T cell receptor beta chains from one specimen sequenced in a study of blood T cell repertoires in COVID-19. Libraries were prepared by immunoSEQ multiplex PCR; TCRdb keeps only in-frame clonotypes and omits some of them. The table lists about 120,000 clones, about 74% of them singletons. Material: peripheral blood. The receptors stem from a man between 65 and 85 years old with acute or convalescent COVID-19.

This chain joins TRBV10-3 and TRBJ1-6, with 7 bases identical to TRBD1. V lost 4 bases to trimming and J lost 10 bases; unmatched junction nucleotides: 10. CDR3 size: 15 residues. CDR1 ENHRY and CDR2 SYGVKD come from the germline V gene. CDR3 residues: CAISGQGFSVSPLHF. Here the CDR3 DNA reads TGTGCCATCAGTGGACAGGGTTTTTCCGTCTCACCCCTCCACTTT.

This clone was found once. The chain uses TRBV28 and TRBJ1-2; 12 bases are a match to TRBD1. Trimming removed 7 bases from V and 5 bases from J; junction bases left unmatched: 8. The CDR3 is 15 amino acids. Per the germline V gene, CDR1 is MDHEN and CDR2 is SYDVKM. CDR3 nucleotides: TGTGCCAGCAAGGATAGGGACAGGGGGCTTTATGGCTACACCTTC. It translates to CASKDRDRGLYGYTF.